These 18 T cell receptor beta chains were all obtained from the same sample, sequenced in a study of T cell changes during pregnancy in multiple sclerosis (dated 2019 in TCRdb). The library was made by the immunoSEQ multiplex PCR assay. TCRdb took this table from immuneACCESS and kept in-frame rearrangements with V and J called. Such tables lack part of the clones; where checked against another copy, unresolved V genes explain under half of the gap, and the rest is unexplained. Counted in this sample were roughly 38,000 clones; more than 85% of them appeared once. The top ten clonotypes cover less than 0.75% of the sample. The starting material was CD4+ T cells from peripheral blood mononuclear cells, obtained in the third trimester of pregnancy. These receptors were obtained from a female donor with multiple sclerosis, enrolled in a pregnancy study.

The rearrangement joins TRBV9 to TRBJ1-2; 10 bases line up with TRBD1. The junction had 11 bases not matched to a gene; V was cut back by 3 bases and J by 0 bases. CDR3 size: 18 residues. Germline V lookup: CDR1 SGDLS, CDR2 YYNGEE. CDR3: CASSAGWGQGTANYGYTF. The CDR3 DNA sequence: TGTGCCAGCAGCGCCGGTTGGGGACAGGGGACCGCTAACTATGGCTACACCTTC.

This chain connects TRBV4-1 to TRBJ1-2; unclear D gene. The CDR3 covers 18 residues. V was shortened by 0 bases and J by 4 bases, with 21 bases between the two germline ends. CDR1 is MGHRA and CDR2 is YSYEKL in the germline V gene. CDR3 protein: CASSQDTEQAGVVYGYTF. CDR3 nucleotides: TGCGCCAGCAGCCAAGATACGGAGCAGGCGGGAGTGGTCTATGGCTACACCTTC.

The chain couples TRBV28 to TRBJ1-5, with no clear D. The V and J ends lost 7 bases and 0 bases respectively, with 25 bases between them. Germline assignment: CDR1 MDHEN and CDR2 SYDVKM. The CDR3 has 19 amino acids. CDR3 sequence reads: CASMKRAAEWAYSNQPQHF. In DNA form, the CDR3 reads TGTGCCAGCATGAAGAGGGCAGCAGAATGGGCTTATAGCAATCAGCCCCAGCATTTT.

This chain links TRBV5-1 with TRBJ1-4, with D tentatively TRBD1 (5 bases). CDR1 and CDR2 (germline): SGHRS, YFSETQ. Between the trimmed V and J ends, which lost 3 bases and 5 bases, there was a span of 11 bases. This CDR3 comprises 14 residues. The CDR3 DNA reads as TGCGCCAGCAGCTGGGGGGGACTCAATGAAAAACTGTTTTTT. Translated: CASSWGGLNEKLFF.

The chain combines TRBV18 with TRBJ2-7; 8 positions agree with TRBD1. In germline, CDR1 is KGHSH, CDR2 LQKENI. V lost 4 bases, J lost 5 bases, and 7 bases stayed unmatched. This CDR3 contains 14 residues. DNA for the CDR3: TGTGCCAGCTCACTGCAGGGGGCTGGGGACGAGCAGTACTTC. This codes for CASSLQGAGDEQYF. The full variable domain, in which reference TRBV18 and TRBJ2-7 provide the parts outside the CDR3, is NAGVMQNPRHLVRRRGQEARLRCSPMKGHSHVYWYRQLPEEGLKFMVYLQKENIIDESGMPKERFSAEFPKEGPSILRIQQVVRGDSAAYFCASSLQGAGDEQYFGPGTRLTVT.

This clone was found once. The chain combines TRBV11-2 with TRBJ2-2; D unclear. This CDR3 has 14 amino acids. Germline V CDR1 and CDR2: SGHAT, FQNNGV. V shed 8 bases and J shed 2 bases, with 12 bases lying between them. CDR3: CASGLLGNTGELFF. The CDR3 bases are TGTGCCAGCGGGCTACTCGGAAACACCGGGGAGCTGTTTTTT.

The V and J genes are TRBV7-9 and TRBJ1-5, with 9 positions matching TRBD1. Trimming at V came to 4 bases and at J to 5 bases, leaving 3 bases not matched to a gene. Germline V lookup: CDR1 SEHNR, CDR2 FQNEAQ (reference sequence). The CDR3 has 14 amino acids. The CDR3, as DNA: TGTGCCAGCAGCTCCCGGGACAGGGATCAGCCCCAGCATTTT. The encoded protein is CASSSRDRDQPQHF.

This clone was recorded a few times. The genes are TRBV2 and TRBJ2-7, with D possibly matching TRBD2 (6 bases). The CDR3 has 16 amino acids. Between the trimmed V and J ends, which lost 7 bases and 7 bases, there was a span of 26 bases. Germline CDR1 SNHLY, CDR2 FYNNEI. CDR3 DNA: TGTGCCAGCATCCCGGGGGTAGATCCTACTACGAGAGAGCAGTACTTC. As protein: CASIPGVDPTTREQYF.

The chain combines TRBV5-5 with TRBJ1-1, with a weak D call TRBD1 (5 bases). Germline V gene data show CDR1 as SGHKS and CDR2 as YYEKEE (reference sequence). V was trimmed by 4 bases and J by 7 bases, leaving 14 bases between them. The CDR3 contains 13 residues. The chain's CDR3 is CASSNDRQNEAFF. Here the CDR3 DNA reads TGTGCCAGCAGCAACGATAGACAGAATGAAGCTTTCTTT. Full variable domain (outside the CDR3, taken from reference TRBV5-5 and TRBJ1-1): DAGVTQSPTHLIKTRGQQVTLRCSPISGHKSVSWYQQVLGQGPQFIFQYYEKEERGRGNFPDRFSARQFPNYSSELNVNALLLGDSALYLCASSNDRQNEAFFGQGTRLTVV.

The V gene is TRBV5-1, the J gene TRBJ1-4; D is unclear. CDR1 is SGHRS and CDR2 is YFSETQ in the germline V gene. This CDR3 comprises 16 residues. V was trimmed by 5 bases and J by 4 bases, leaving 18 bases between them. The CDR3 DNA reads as TGCGCCAGCAGATCGGGTTCCCTCGGGTTTAATGAAAAACTGTTTTTT. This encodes CASRSGSLGFNEKLFF.

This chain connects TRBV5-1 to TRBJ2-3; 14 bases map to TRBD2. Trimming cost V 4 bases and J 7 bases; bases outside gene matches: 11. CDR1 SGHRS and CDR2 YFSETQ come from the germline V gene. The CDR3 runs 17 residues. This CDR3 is CASSPGLAGGGWNTQYF. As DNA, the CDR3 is TGCGCCAGCAGCCCCGGACTAGCGGGGGGAGGGTGGAATACGCAGTATTTT.

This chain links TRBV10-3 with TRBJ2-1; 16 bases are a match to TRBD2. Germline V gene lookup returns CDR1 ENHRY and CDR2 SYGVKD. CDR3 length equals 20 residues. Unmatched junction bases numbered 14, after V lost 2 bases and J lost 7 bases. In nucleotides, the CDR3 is TGTGCCATCAGTGAGACGTTACCGGGACTAGCGGGAGGGCCTGGGAATGAGCAGTTCTTC. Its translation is CAISETLPGLAGGPGNEQFF.

The CDR3 DNA sequence: TGTGCCAGCAGTTATTCACGACTAGGGCAAGAGACCCAGTACTTC. As protein: CASSYSRLGQETQYF. The chain combines TRBV6-5 with TRBJ2-5, with D tentatively TRBD2 (6 bases). The CDR3 is 15 amino acids. Germline lookup yields CDR1 MNHEY and CDR2 SVGAGI. Trimming removed 3 bases from V and 2 bases from J, with 13 bases in between.

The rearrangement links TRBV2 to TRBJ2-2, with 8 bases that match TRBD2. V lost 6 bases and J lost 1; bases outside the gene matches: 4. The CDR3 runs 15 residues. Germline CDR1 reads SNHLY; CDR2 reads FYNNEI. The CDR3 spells CASRGTRLNTGELFF. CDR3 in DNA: TGTGCCAGCAGGGGGACTAGACTGAACACCGGGGAGCTGTTTTTT.

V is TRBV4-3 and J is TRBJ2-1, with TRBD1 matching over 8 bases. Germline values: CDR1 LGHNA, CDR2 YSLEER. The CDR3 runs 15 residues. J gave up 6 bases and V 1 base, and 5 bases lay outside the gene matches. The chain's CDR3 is CASSQGPDRANEQFF. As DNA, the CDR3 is TGCGCCAGCAGCCAAGGCCCGGACAGGGCCAATGAGCAGTTCTTC.

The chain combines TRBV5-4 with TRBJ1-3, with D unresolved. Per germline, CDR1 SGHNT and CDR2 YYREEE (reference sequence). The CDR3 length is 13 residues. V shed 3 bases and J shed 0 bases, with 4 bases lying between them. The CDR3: CASSSFSGNTIYF. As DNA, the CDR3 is TGTGCCAGCAGCTCCTTCTCTGGAAACACCATATATTTT. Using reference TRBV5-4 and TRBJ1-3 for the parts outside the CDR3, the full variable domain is ETGVTQSPTHLIKTRGQQVTLRCSSQSGHNTVSWYQQALGQGPQFIFQYYREEENGRGNFPPRFSGLQFPNYSSELNVNALELDDSALYLCASSSFSGNTIYFGEGSWLTVV.

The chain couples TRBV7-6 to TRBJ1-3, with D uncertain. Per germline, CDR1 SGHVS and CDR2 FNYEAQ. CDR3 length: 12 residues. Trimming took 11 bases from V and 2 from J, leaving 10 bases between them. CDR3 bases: TGTGCCGTCCAGGAACCTGGAAACACCATATATTTT. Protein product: CAVQEPGNTIYF.

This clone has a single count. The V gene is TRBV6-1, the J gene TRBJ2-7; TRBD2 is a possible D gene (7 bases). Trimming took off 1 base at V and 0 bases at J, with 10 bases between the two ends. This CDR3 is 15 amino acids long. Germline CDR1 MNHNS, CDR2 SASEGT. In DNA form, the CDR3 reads TGTGCCAGCAGTGAAGAGGGGGGGCCCTCCTACGAGCAGTACTTC. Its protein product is CASSEEGGPSYEQYF.